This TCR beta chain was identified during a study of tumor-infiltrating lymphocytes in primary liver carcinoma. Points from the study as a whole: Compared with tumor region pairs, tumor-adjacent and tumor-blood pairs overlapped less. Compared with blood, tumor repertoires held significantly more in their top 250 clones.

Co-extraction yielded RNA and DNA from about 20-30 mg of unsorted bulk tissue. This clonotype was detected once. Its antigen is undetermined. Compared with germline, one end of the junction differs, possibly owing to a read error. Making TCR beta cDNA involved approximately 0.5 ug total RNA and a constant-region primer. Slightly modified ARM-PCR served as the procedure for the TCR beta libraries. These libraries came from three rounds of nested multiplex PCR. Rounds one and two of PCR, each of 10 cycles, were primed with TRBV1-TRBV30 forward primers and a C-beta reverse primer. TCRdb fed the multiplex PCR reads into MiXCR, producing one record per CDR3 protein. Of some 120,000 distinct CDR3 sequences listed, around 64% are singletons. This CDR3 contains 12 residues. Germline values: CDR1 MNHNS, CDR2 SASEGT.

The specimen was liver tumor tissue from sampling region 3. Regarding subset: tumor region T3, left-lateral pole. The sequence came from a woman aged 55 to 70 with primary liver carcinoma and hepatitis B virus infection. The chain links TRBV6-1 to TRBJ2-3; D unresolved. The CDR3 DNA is TGTGCCGGCAGCGACCCAGGAAATACGCAGTATTTT. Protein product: CAGSDPGNTQYF.